This T cell receptor beta chain was recovered during a study of T cell responses to AZD1222 COVID-19 vaccine. Study in general: Doses given second, at about 4 or about 12 weeks, were pooled. Study-level results: Spike-wide coverage was observed for vaccine-associated CD4 TCRs, with dominant responses at 160-218 and 743-854.

A single count supports this clone. The antigen is undetermined. Clones were sequenced by immunoSEQ multiplex PCR, and TCRdb holds only the in-frame ones, with some missing. The sample yields about 130,000 clones, around 84% seen once. The receptor's source is an adult in good health. Sequencing used peripheral blood, obtained on day 0 of AZD1222 vaccination.

In nucleotides, the CDR3 is TGTGCCAGCAGCTCAACAGGGCTCCAAGGAGTGACCCAGTACTTC. As protein: CASSSTGLQGVTQYF. This chain uses TRBV28 with TRBJ2-5; D perhaps matches TRBD1 (6 bases). V lost 6 bases to trimming and J lost 7 bases, with 21 bases between them. The CDR3 runs to 15 residues. Germline V gene sequence: CDR1 MDHEN, CDR2 SYDVKM.